This TCR beta chain was recovered during a study of shared clonotypes between healthy human individuals. This clone has only one observation. Its antigen is currently unknown. Sequencing used immunoSEQ multiplex PCR; TCRdb keeps in-frame clones, though not all of them. This sample has 1.4 million or so clones; approximately 98.5% occur once, and the top ten carry 0.36%. Germline V CDR1 and CDR2: MNHEY, SVGAGI. The V end was cut by 8 bases, the J end by 0 bases, with 14 bases between. The CDR3 contains 14 residues. Overall study findings and caveats: Represented diversity, genetic and exposure-history alike, was limited by few donors. Donor clonotype sharing was expected to depend on sequencing depth.

The chain carries TRBV6-5 and TRBJ2-7; D is unresolved. The sequence derives from a man aged 30-40 years in good health. Sequenced sample: naive CD4+ T cells sorted from blood. As to subset: CD45RA+ positively selected. CDR3 loop: CASRNDPSSYEQYF. In DNA form, the CDR3 reads TGTGCCAGCCGAAATGACCCGAGCTCCTACGAGCAGTACTTC.